The sequence of this T cell receptor beta chain was determined in a study of human T cells and chemical hapten exposure. This clonotype was picked up a small number of times. In the library, unique molecular identifiers were attached to individual cDNA molecules. Each CDR3 protein gets one entry after TCRdb re-called the RACE reads with MiXCR. The data hold under 300,000 distinct CDR3 sequences, with almost 8% observed a single time. Sample time point: pre-sensitization, week 0. The treatment here: therapeutic diphenylcyclopropenone sensitization with weekly scalp DPC. The CDR3 totals 12 residues. The J segment lost 4 bases and the V segment lost 6 bases, leaving 4 bases of the junction unmatched. CDR1 is SQVTM and CDR2 is ANQGSEA in the germline V gene.

The material was whole blood, obtained in connection with sensitization to the hapten diphenylcyclopropenone (DPC). The sequence derives from a man aged 18 to 29 with alopecia areata. Some clones in this sample may be carry-over from other donors' samples. The chain employs TRBV29-1 and TRBJ2-5; TRBD1 matches 8 bases. The CDR3 region has the DNA TGCAGCGTAGAACAGGGGGGAGAGACCCAGTACTTC. This encodes CSVEQGGETQYF.